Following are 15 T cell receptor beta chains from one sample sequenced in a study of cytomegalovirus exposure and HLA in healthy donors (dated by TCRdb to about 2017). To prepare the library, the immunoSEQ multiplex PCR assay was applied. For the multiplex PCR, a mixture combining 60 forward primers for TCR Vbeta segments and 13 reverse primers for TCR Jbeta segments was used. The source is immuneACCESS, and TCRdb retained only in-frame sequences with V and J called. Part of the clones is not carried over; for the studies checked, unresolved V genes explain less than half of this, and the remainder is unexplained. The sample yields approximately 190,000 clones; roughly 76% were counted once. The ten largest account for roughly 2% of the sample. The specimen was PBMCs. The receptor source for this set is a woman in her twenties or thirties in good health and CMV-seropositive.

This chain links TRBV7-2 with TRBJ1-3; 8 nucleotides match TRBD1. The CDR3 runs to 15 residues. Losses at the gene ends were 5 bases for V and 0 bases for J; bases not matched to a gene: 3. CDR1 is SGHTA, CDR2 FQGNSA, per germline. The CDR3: CASSRTGNSGNTIYF. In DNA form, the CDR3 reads TGTGCCAGCAGCAGGACAGGGAACTCTGGAAACACCATATATTTT.

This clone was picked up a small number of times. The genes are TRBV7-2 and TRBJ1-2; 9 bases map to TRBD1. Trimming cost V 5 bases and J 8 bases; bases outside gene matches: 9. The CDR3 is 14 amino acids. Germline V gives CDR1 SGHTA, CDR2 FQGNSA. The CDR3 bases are TGTGCCAGCAGCGCAAACAGGGGGCAGCGGGGCTACACCTTC. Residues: CASSANRGQRGYTF.

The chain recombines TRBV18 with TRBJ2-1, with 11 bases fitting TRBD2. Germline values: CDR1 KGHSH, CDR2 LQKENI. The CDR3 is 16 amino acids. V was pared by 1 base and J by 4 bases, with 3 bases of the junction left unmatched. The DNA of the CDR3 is TGTGCCAGCTCACCACTGGGGACTAGCGGTTACAATGAGCAGTTCTTC. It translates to CASSPLGTSGYNEQFF.

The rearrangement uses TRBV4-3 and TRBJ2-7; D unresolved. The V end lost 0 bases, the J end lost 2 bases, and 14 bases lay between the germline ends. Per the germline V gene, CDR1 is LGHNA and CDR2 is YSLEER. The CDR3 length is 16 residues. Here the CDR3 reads CASSQEYYQSPYEQYF. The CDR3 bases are TGCGCCAGCAGCCAAGAGTACTATCAATCACCCTACGAGCAGTACTTC.

This chain's CDR3 is CASSLVGRGYGYTF. In DNA form, the CDR3 reads TGTGCCAGCAGTTTAGTGGGTCGGGGCTATGGCTACACCTTC. The genes are TRBV28 and TRBJ1-2; the D is unclear. Trimming removed 2 bases at V and 4 bases at J, with 11 bases between. CDR1 is MDHEN and CDR2 is SYDVKM in the germline V gene. The length of the CDR3 is 14 residues.

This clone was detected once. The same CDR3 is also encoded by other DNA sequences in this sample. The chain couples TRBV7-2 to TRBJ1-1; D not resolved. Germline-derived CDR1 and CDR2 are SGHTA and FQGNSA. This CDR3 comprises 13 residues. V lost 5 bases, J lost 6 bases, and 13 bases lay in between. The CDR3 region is CASSITGGAEAFF. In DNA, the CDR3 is TGTGCCAGCAGCATCACGGGTGGTGCTGAAGCTTTCTTT.

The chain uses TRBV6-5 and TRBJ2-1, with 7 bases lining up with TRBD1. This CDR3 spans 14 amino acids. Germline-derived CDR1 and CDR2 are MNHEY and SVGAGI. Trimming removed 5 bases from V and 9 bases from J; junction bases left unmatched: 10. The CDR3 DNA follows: TGTGCCAGCAGTACCCAGGGCAGGGGGTGTGAGCAGTTCTTC. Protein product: CASSTQGRGCEQFF.

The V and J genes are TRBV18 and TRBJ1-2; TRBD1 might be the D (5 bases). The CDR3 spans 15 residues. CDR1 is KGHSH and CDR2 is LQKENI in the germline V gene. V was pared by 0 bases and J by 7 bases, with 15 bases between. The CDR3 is CASSPPMYRTGGYTF. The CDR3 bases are TGTGCCAGCTCACCACCGATGTATAGAACAGGTGGCTACACCTTC.

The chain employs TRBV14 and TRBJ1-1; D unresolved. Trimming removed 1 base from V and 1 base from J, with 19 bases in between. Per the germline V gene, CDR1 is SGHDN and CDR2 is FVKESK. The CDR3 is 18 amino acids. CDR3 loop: CASSQGSAEAAWNTEAFF. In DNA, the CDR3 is TGTGCCAGCAGCCAAGGATCCGCGGAGGCAGCCTGGAACACTGAAGCTTTCTTT.

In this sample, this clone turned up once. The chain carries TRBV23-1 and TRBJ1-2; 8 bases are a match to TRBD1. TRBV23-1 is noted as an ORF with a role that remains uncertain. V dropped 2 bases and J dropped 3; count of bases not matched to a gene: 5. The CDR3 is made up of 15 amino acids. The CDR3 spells CASSQRDRIYYGYTF. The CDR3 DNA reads TGCGCCAGCAGTCAAAGGGACAGGATCTACTATGGCTACACCTTC.

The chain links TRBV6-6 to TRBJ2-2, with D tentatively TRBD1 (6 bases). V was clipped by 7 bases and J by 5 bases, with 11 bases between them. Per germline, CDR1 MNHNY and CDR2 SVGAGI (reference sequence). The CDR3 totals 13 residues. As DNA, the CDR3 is TGTGCCAGCAAACAGGGAGTAACCGGGGAGCTGTTTTTT. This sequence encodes CASKQGVTGELFF.

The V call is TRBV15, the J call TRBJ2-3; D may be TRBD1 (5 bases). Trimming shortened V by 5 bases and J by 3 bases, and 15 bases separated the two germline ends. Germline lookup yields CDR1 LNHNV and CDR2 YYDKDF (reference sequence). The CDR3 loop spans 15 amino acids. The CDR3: CATSPNMQGTDTQYF. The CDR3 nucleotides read TGTGCCACCAGCCCAAATATGCAGGGTACAGATACGCAGTATTTT.

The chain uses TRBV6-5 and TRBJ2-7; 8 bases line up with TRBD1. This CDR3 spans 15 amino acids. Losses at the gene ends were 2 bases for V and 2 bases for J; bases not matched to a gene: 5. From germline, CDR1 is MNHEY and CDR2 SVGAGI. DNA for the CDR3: TGTGCCAGCAGTTACCATGCGACAGGGGCCTACGAGCAGTACTTC. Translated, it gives CASSYHATGAYEQYF.

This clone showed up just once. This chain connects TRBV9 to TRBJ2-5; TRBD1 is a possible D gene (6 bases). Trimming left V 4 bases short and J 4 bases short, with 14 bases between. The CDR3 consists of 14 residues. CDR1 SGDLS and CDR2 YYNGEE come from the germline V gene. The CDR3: CASSRAEGVETQYF. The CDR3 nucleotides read TGTGCCAGCAGCCGGGCCGAGGGGGTAGAGACCCAGTACTTC.

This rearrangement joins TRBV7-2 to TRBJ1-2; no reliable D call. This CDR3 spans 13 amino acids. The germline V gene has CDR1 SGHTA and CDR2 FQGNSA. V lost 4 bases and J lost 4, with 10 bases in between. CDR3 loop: CASSSYRGYGYTF. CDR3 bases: TGTGCCAGCAGCTCATATAGAGGCTATGGCTACACCTTC.